This T cell receptor beta chain was found in a study of Graves' ophthalmopathy and Graves' hyperthyroidism (dated by TCRdb to the late 2010s). Broadly, across the study: Hyperthyroidism was defined as stable when no progression to ophthalmopathy occurred within 18 months of follow-up. The study used signatures of the TCR beta repertoire to tell Graves' ophthalmopathy apart from Graves' hyperthyroidism and to predict which patients would progress to ophthalmopathy. To explore V-J signatures that separate ophthalmopathy from hyperthyroidism, a discovery set of approximately 100 patients was enrolled, consisting of under 50 with ophthalmopathy and fewer than 60 with stable hyperthyroidism. For independent validation, a separate cohort was made up of 18 hyperthyroidism patients plus 17 patients who later progressed from hyperthyroidism to ophthalmopathy. After sampling, hyperthyroidism patients received methimazole starting at 30 mg daily, and ophthalmopathy patients received high-dose intravenous methylprednisolone. In more than 5 hyperthyroidism patients, the T-cell repertoire of thyroid tissue was compared with the T-cell repertoire of blood. In total, 135 blood samples were TCR-sequenced: around 42 ophthalmopathy, some 80 hyperthyroidism and 17 hyperthyroidism-to-ophthalmopathy patients.

Overall study outcomes, separate from this receptor: Ophthalmopathy was separated from stable hyperthyroidism by the 13-signature model with about 89% sensitivity and about 83% specificity in cross-validation and with 80%/75% in the test set. In validation, the model predicted ophthalmopathy progression with about 64% sensitivity and approximately 72% specificity; eleven to twelve predicted patients were CT-confirmed with GO in a median of approximately six months. Sample size was not statistically predetermined, and group allocation was not concealed from the investigators. Most of the expanded thyroid clonotypes with a frequency above 0.001 were also detected in blood, and it was suggested that the thyroid immune response may be reflected by blood repertoires.

Comment on this clonotype: The antigen it recognizes is unknown. No clone much larger than this one lies a single base away; base qualities are absent.

Taken from the germline V gene (reference sequence), the CDR1 and CDR2 loops are SGHKS and YYEKEE. V is clipped by 0 bases and J by 8 bases, and the sequence between their germline boundaries is 20 bases long. Counted from cysteine to phenylalanine, this CDR3 has 16 amino acids. Solely the CDR3 DNA is kept, with 48 bases framed from the first base. TCR beta CDR3 regions were amplified from RNA transcripts for repertoire sequencing. The first round of RT-PCR was done with HTBI primers and the Qiagen OneStep RT-PCR kit, and was followed by a second round of multiplex PCR, then size selection and purification. The libraries underwent paired-end sequencing with 100 bp reads on an Illumina HiSeq2000. For the original study's pipeline: SOAPnuke was used to process the reads, throwing out any read that had adapters, had uncalled bases, had a mean Phred below 15, or lacked an exact constant-primer or identifier match. COPE v1.2.5 was used to merge the high-quality paired reads. Each unique nucleotide sequence was treated as a clonotype, and MiTCR v1.1 was used to align the clonotypes to the IMGT TRB V, D and J references. The analysis was limited to V-J combinations with a frequency above 0.0001, which together covered just over 98% of the repertoires. For each V-J combination, a TCR clonal expansion and chaos score was defined as the ratio of F50 clonal expansion to chaos observed in the TCRdist matrix. Features were reduced by Welch's t-statistics and random forest to over ten V-J combinations, which fed a naive Bayes classifier. The similarity between thyroid and blood repertoires was quantified using the Morisita-Horn index. TCRdb ran its own pipeline on the public reads, namely fastp trimming at Q25 and MiXCR clone calling, and kept in-frame beta chains. Rows are combined by CDR3 protein, so each entry shows the most common genes and DNA. TCRdb's processing, not the authors', yielded these V and J calls. For this sample there are around 1.1 million distinct CDR3 sequences; about 36% appear just once. The ten largest make up 11% of the sample.

Patients with hyperthyroidism were aged 18 to 65 years, had been newly diagnosed, and had a disease duration of less than 2 months. Patients with other autoimmune diseases, uncontrolled infections, pregnancy or lactation were excluded from the study. Clinical symptoms, serum thyroxine, TRAb, thyroid ultrasound and orbital computed tomography were used for diagnosis. Total RNA was extracted using Trizol reagent, and RNA quality was checked on an Agilent 2100 Bioanalyzer. Sequencing was done on a sample of peripheral blood or thyroid tissue (not recorded which). The source of this sequence is an adult man with Graves' hyperthyroidism. The rearranged segments are TRBV5-5 and TRBJ1-2; TRBD1 is perhaps the D gene, given 6 matching bases. The DNA reads as follows: TGTGCCAGCAGCTTGGCCCGGACAGCCGGTCTGGCGGGCTACACCTTC. This codes for CASSLARTAGLAGYTF.